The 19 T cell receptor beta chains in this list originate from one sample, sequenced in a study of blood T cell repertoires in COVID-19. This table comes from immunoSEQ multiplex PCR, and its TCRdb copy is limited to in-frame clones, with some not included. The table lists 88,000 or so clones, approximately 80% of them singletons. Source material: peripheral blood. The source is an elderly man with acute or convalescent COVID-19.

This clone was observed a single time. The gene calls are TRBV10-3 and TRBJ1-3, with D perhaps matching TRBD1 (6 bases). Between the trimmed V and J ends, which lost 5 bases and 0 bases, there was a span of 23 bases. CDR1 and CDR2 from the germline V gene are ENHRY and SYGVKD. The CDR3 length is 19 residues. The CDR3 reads CAISRNQGGQQLSGNTIYF. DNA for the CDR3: TGTGCCATCAGTAGAAATCAAGGGGGACAACAGCTCTCTGGAAACACCATATATTTT.

CDR3 nucleotides: TGTGCCACCAGCAGAGGGACTAGCGGAAAAGAGACCCAGTACTTC. The encoded protein is CATSRGTSGKETQYF. This sequence joins TRBV15 and TRBJ2-5, with 10 bases fitting TRBD2. Germline loops: CDR1 LNHNV, CDR2 YYDKDF (reference sequence). After removal of 1 base from V and 3 bases from J, the junction contained 2 bases not matched to a gene. The CDR3 loop spans 15 amino acids.

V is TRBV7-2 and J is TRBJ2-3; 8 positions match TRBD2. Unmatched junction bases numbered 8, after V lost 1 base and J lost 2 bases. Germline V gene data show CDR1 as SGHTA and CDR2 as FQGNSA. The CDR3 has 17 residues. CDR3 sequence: CASSLVVGRGVTDTQYF. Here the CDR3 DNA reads TGTGCCAGCAGCTTAGTAGTAGGGCGGGGGGTCACAGATACGCAGTATTTT. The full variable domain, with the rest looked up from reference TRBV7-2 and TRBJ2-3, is GAGVSQSPSNKVTEKGKDVELRCDPISGHTALYWYRQSLGQGLEFLIYFQGNSAPDKSGLPSDRFSAERTGGSVSTLTIQRTQQEDSAVYLCASSLVVGRGVTDTQYFGPGTRLTVL.

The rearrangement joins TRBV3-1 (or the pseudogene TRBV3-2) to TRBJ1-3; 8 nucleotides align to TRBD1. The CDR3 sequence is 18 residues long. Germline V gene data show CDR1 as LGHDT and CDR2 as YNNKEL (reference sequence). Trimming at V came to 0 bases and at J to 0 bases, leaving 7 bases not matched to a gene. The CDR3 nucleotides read TGTGCCAGCAGCCAAGAGTGGGCCAGGGGGCTCTCTGGAAACACCATATATTTT. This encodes CASSQEWARGLSGNTIYF.

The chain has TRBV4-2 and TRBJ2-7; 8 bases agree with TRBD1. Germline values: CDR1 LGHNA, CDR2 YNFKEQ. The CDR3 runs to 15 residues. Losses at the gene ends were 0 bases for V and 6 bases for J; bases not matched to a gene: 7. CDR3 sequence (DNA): TGTGCCAGCAGCCAAGATATGGCAGGGGGCGGCGAGCAGTACTTC. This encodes CASSQDMAGGGEQYF.

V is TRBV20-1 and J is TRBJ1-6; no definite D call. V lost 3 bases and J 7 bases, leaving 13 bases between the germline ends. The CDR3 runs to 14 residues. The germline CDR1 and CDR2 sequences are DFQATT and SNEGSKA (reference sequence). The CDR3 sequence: CSASEGFKNSPLHF. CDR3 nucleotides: TGCAGTGCTAGTGAGGGCTTCAAGAATTCACCCCTCCACTTT.

CDR3 coding DNA: TGTGCCAGCAGCGACACTAGTTCGGGCAATCAGCCCCAGCATTTT. Amino acids: CASSDTSSGNQPQHF. The J gene is TRBJ1-5, the V gene TRBV6-5; D uncertain. The CDR3 sequence is 15 residues long. Germline V gene data show CDR1 as MNHEY and CDR2 as SVGAGI. V was clipped by 6 bases and J by 2 bases, with 14 bases between them.

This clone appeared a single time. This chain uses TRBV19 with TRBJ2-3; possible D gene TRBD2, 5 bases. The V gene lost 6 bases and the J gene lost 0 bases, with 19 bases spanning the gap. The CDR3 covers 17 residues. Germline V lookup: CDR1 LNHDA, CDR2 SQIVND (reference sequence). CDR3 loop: CASSEFSGGRSTDTQYF. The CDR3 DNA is TGTGCCAGTAGCGAATTCTCTGGCGGGCGAAGCACAGATACGCAGTATTTT.

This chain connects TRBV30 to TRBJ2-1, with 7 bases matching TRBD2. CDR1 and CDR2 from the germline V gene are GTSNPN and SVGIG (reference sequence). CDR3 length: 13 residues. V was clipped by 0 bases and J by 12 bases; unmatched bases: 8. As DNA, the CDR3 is TGTGCCTGGAGTGTTACCGCGGGGGAGGGGCAGTTCTTC. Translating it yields CAWSVTAGEGQFF.

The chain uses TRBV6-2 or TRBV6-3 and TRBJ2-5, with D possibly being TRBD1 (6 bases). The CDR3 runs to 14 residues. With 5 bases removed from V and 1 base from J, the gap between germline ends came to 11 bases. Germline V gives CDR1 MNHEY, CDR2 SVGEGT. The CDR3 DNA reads TGTGCCAGCAGTATAGGGGGATCCCAAGAGACCCAGTACTTC. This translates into CASSIGGSQETQYF.

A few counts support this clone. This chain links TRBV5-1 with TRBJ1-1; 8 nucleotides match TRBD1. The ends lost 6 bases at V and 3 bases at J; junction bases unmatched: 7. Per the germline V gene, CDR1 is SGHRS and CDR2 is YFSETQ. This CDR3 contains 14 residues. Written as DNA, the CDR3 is TGCGCCAGCACAACCGGACAGGGCGACACTGAAGCTTTCTTT. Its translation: CASTTGQGDTEAFF.

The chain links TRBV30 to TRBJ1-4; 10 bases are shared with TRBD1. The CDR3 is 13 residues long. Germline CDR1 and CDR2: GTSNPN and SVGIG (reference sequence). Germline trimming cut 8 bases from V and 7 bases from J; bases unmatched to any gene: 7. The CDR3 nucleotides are TGTGCCGGATCGGGGGACAGGGGTGAAAAACTGTTTTTT. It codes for CAGSGDRGEKLFF.

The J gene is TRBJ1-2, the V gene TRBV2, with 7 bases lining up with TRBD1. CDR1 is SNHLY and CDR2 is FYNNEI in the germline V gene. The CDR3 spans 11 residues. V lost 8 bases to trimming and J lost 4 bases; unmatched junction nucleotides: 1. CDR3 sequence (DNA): TGTGCCAGCGACAGGGCCTATGGCTACACCTTC. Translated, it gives CASDRAYGYTF. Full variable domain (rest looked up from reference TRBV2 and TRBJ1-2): EPEVTQTPSHQVTQMGQEVILRCVPISNHLYFYWYRQILGQKVEFLVSFYNNEISEKSEIFDDQFSVERPDGSNFTLKIRSTKLEDSAMYFCASDRAYGYTFGSGTRLTVV.

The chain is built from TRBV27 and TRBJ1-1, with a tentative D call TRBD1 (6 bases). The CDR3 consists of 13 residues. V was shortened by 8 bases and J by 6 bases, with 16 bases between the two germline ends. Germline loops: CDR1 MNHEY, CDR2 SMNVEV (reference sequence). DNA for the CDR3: TGTGCCAGCCCCCCCGACAGGCGATCTGAAGCTTTCTTT. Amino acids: CASPPDRRSEAFF.

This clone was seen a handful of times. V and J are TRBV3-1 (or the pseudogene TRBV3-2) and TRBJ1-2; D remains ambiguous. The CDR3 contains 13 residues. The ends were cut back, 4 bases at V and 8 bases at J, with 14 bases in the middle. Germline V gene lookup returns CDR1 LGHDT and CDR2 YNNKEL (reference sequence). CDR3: CASSRATRDGYTF. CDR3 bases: TGTGCCAGCAGCCGGGCCACCCGAGACGGCTACACCTTC.

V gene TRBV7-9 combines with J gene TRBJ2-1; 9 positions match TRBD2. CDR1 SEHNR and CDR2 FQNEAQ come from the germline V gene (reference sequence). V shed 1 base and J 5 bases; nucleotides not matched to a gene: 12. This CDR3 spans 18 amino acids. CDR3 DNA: TGTGCCAGCAGCTTAGGCACTAGCGGGCGTCATTCGAACAATGAGCAGTTCTTC. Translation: CASSLGTSGRHSNNEQFF. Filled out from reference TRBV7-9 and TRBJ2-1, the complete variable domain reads DTGVSQNPRHKITKRGQNVTFRCDPISEHNRLYWYRQTLGQGPEFLTYFQNEAQLEKSRLLSDRFSAERPKGSFSTLEIQRTEQGDSAMYLCASSLGTSGRHSNNEQFFGPGTRLTVL.

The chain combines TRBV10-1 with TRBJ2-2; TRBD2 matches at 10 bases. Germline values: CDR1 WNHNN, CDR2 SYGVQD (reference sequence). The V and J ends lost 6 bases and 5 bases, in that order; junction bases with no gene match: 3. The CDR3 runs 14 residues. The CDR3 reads CASRPGLATGELFF. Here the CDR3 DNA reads TGCGCCAGCAGACCGGGACTAGCGACCGGGGAGCTGTTTTTT.

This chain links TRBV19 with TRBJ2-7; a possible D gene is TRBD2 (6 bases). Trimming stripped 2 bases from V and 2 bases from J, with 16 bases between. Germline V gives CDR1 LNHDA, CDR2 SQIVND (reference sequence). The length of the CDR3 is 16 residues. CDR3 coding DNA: TGTGCCAGTAGTATATCGGGCGGGACCATCGCCTACGAGCAGTACTTC. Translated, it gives CASSISGGTIAYEQYF. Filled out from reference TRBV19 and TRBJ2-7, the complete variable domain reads DGGITQSPKYLFRKEGQNVTLSCEQNLNHDAMYWYRQDPGQGLRLIYYSQIVNDFQKGDIAEGYSVSREKKESFPLTVTSAQKNPTAFYLCASSISGGTIAYEQYFGPGTRLTVT.

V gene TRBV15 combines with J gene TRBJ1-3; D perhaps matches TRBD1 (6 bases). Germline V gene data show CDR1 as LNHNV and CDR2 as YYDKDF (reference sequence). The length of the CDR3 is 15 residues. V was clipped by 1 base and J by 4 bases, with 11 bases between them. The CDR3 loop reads CATSRAPGEGNTIYF. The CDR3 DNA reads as TGTGCCACCAGCAGAGCCCCAGGGGAAGGAAACACCATATATTTT. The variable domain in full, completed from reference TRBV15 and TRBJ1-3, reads DAMVIQNPRYQVTQFGKPVTLSCSQTLNHNVMYWYQQKSSQAPKLLFHYYDKDFNNEADTPDNFQSRRPNTSFCFLDIRSPGLGDTAMYLCATSRAPGEGNTIYFGEGSWLTVV.